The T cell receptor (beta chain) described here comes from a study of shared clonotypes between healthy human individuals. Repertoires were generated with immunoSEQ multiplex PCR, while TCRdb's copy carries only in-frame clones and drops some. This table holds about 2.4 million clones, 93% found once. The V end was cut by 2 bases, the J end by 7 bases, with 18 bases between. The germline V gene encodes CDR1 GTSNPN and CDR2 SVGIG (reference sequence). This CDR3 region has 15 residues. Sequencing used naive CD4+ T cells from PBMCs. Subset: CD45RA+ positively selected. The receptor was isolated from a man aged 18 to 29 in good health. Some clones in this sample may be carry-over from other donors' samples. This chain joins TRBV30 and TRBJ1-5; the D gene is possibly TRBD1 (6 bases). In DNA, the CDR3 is TGTGCCTGGAGTTTAACAGGGAAAAGAGGCCAGCCCCAGCATTTT. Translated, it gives CAWSLTGKRGQPQHF. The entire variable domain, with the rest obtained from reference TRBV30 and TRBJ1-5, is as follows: SQTIHQWPATLVQPVGSPLSLECTVEGTSNPNLYWYRQAAGRGLQLLFYSVGIGQISSEVPQNLSASRPQDRQFILSSKKLLLSDSGFYLCAWSLTGKRGQPQHFGDGTRLSIL.